The clone carrying this T cell receptor (beta chain) was observed a few times. Its antigen is not identified. This entry comes from a study of post-analysis software for immune sequencing data. Overall study: Secondary progressive, relapsing-remitting and progressive-relapsing multiple sclerosis were among the included disease courses. Study-level findings and limits: In patients, about 5 TRBV segments were more frequent than in controls, with TRBV5-6, TRBV5-1 and TRBV20-1 among them. Batch-matched samples strongly co-clustered by F measure. Significantly lower normalized Chao1 diversity was found in patients with multiple sclerosis relative to controls.

The CDR3 is 14 residues long. Germline CDR1 SGHAT, CDR2 FQNNGV. V was pared by 5 bases and J by 7 bases, with 16 bases between. The TCR beta cDNA libraries contained unique molecular identifiers. Some 500,000 cDNA molecules were recovered from an input of 1 to 10 million T cells. TCRdb itself ran the PCR reads through MiXCR, one entry per CDR3 protein. This table has hundreds of thousands of distinct CDR3 sequences, roughly 58% appearing once. This receptor was obtained from a girl aged 10-17 years with multiple sclerosis. The chain recombines TRBV11-2 with TRBJ2-3; D is perhaps TRBD1 (6 bases). The sequencing input was blood. The CDR3 is CASSTGNDHYTQYF. In DNA form, the CDR3 reads TGTGCCAGCAGCACAGGGAATGACCATTATACGCAGTATTTT.